These 21 T cell receptor beta chains originate from one sample sequenced in a study of CD8+ T cells in alopecia areata. Sequencing used cDNA as its template, made by extracting RNA and reverse transcribing it. Generated by immunoSEQ multiplex PCR, the TCRdb table keeps only in-frame clones and is missing some. The specimen has roughly 110,000 clones, none found just once. The material sequenced was lesional skin. These TCRs come from a C3H/HeJ mouse with alopecia areata. MHC haplotype here: H2-k.

In its sample, this clone was seen a few times. Germline and genes here are mouse. With the read ending 4 residues before the CDR3 end, the germline J gene is used to fill in that end. This chain links TRBV17 with TRBJ2-5; tentative D call: TRBD2 (6 bases). Germline loops: CDR1 MNHDT, CDR2 YYDKIL. The CDR3 totals 13 residues. V lost 5 bases to trimming and J lost 3 bases, with 9 bases between them. CDR3: CASSPLGQDTQYF. The CDR3 bases that were read are TGTGCTAGCAGTCCACTGGGACAAGAC.

This clone appeared many times. Germline and genes here are mouse. Sequencing ends 4 residues short of the CDR3 end; the germline J gene provides the rest. The rearrangement uses TRBV19 and TRBJ1-4; 8 bases are shared with TRBD1. The CDR3 contains 14 residues. CDR1 and CDR2 from the germline V gene are FNHDT and SITEND (reference sequence). The CDR3 loop is CASSIPGGVERLFF. The part of the CDR3 DNA that was read is TGTGCCAGCAGTATTCCAGGGGGCGTCGAA.

Only a few counts were recorded for this clone. Gene names are mouse gene names. The read terminates 4 residues ahead of where the CDR3 ends, so the germline J gene completes it. The chain carries TRBV1 and TRBJ2-2, with 7 bases aligning to TRBD1. The CDR3 spans 15 residues. Germline CDR1 is NSQYPW and CDR2 is LRSPGD (reference sequence). After removal of 3 bases from V and 1 base from J, the junction contained 2 bases not matched to a gene. The covered CDR3 bases are TGCACCTGCAGTGCCGGACAGGAAAACACCGGG. Translation: CTCSAGQENTG. The whole CDR3 reads CTCSAGQENTGQLYF.

As regards this clone: The genes are named according to mouse. The CDR3 end falls 4 residues outside the read, so it is completed with the germline J gene. This chain uses TRBV1 with TRBJ2-5, with TRBD2 matching over 9 bases. Germline values: CDR1 NSQYPW, CDR2 LRSPGD (reference sequence). The CDR3 has 15 residues. The CDR3: CTCSAVGGRGDTQYF. CDR3 bases read: TGCACCTGCAGTGCAGTGGGGGGGCGCGGAGAC.

Only a few counts were recorded for this clone. The gene names given are mouse names. From the germline J gene comes the end of the CDR3, since the read stops 4 residues before it. The chain combines TRBV31 with TRBJ2-3; a possible D gene is TRBD2 (6 bases). The CDR3 covers 14 residues. Germline lookup yields CDR1 GKSSPN and CDR2 SITVG. V shed 0 bases and J shed 3 bases, with 10 bases lying between them. CDR3 bases read: TGTGCCTGGAGTCTAGTCGGGGGGGCAGAA. It encodes CAWSLVGGAE. The complete CDR3 reads CAWSLVGGAETLYF.

Regarding this clone: Gene names and germline refer to mouse. The CDR3 end lies 4 residues beyond the end of the read and is filled in from the germline J gene. The chain couples TRBV1 to TRBJ2-3; the match to TRBD2 covers 9 bases. V lost 3 bases to trimming and J lost 2 bases; unmatched junction nucleotides: 6. CDR1 is NSQYPW, CDR2 LRSPGD, per germline (reference sequence). There are 16 residues in the CDR3. The CDR3 here is CTCSASDWGPAETLYF. The sequenced CDR3 bases are TGCACCTGCAGTGCCTCGGACTGGGGCCCTGCAGAA.

This clone was observed at least ten times. At residue 12, the translated DNA and the protein in TCRdb do not agree; the protein given here is derived from the DNA. Gene and germline names: mouse. The CDR3 end falls 3 residues outside the read, so it is completed with the germline J gene. The V call is TRBV1, the J call TRBJ1-6; unclear D gene. TRBJ1-6 is noted as an ORF with a role that remains uncertain. This CDR3 contains 15 residues. Per the germline V gene, CDR1 is NSQYPW and CDR2 is LRSPGD (reference sequence). Trimming cost V 5 bases and J 7 bases, with 15 bases left between them. CDR3 DNA, as far as it was read: TGCACCTGCAGTTCCCGACCGTCTGGGAATTCGCCC. Its translation is CTCSSRPSGNSP. The CDR3, in full, reads CTCSSRPSGNSPLYF.

Regarding this clone: The listed genes are named as in mouse. The observed sequence ends 4 residues before the CDR3 terminus, with the missing tail filled in from the germline J gene. The chain couples TRBV13-3 to TRBJ2-7; 7 bases are a match to TRBD1. CDR1 and CDR2 (germline): NNHDY, SYVADS. The CDR3 covers 14 residues. Trimming took 4 bases from V and 0 from J; bases not matched to a gene: 4. CDR3 bases read: TGTGCCAGCAGTCCTGGGACAGCCTCCTAT. The encoded protein is CASSPGTASY. The whole CDR3 protein reads CASSPGTASYEQYF.

Notes on this clone: All gene names here are mouse names. The CDR3 extends 4 residues past the end of the read, so its final part is completed from the germline J gene. This sequence joins TRBV13-2 and TRBJ2-5, with 10 nucleotides matching TRBD2. Germline V gene data show CDR1 as NNHNN and CDR2 as SYGAGS (reference sequence). This CDR3 contains 14 residues. The CDR3 bases that were read are TGTGCCAGCGGTGAGCTGGGGGGGCGAGAC. As protein: CASGELGGRD. The whole CDR3 sequence reads CASGELGGRDTQYF.

For this clone: At residue 10, the translated DNA and the protein in TCRdb do not agree; the protein given here is derived from the DNA. Gene names refer to mouse genes. Coverage ceases 3 residues before the CDR3 finishes, and the germline J gene fills in the end. This chain links TRBV13-1 with TRBJ1-6; no definite D call. TRBJ1-6 is labeled an ORF, and its function is uncertain. The CDR3 runs to 13 residues. In germline, CDR1 is NSHNY, CDR2 SYGAGN. Trimming left V 0 bases short and J 9 bases short, with 7 bases between. The DNA read from the CDR3 is TGTGCCAGCAGTGATGCTGGGCGTTCGCCC. It encodes CASSDAGRSP. The whole CDR3 protein reads CASSDAGRSPLYF.

This clone was counted between two and nine times. Mouse gene names apply. The read falls 4 residues short of the CDR3 end, and the missing part is taken from the germline J gene. The rearrangement links TRBV19 to TRBJ2-1; 11 bases line up with TRBD1. Germline CDR1 is FNHDT and CDR2 is SITEND (reference sequence). With 6 bases clipped from V and 4 bases from J, the junction kept 6 bases outside the gene matches. The CDR3 covers 15 residues. The CDR3 DNA, read in part, is TGTGCCAGCACCATCGGACAGGGGGCTTATGCT. As protein: CASTIGQGAYA. In full, the CDR3 reads CASTIGQGAYAEQFF. The full variable domain, completed using reference TRBV19 and TRBJ2-1, is GGIITQTPKFLIGQEGQKLTLKCQQNFNHDTMYWYRQDSGKGLRLIYYSITENDLQKGDLSEGYDASREKKSSFSLTVTSAQKNEMAVFLCASTIGQGAYAEQFFGPGTRLTVL.

This clone was seen more than once but under ten times. Gene names refer to mouse genes. Coverage ceases 4 residues before the CDR3 finishes, and the germline J gene fills in the end. The rearrangement links TRBV1 to TRBJ2-3; 14 bases agree with TRBD2. Losses at the gene ends were 8 bases for V and 0 bases for J; bases not matched to a gene: 1. CDR3 length: 15 residues. Germline V gene lookup returns CDR1 NSQYPW and CDR2 LRSPGD (reference sequence). The CDR3 DNA, read in part, is TGCACCTGCGGGACTGGGGGGGCTAGTGCAGAA. Protein: CTCGTGGASAE. The full CDR3 protein is CTCGTGGASAETLYF.

Note on this clone: Each gene name is a mouse one. The missing CDR3 end, 4 residues past where the read stops, is filled in from the germline J gene. This chain joins TRBV1 and TRBJ2-7; TRBD2 matches at 11 bases. With V trimmed by 4 bases and J by 0 bases, 5 bases remained unmatched. There are 16 residues in the CDR3. Germline values: CDR1 NSQYPW, CDR2 LRSPGD (reference sequence). The CDR3 loop reads CTCSDDWGGISYEQYF. CDR3 bases read: TGCACCTGCAGTGATGACTGGGGGGGAATCTCCTAT.

This clone was seen many times. All gene names here are mouse names. The read terminates 4 residues ahead of where the CDR3 ends, so the germline J gene completes it. V usage is TRBV13-3 and J usage is TRBJ2-1, with 9 positions matching TRBD1. The CDR3 sequence is 14 residues long. The germline gives CDR1 NNHDY, CDR2 SYVADS. The CDR3 is CASRTGTGIAEQFF. The covered CDR3 bases are TGTGCCAGCAGGACCGGGACAGGGATAGCT.

As concerns this clone: These gene names are mouse names. Coverage ceases 4 residues before the CDR3 finishes, and the germline J gene fills in the end. This sequence joins TRBV1 and TRBJ2-4, with no clear D. The CDR3 is 14 residues long. The V gene lost 3 bases and the J gene lost 0 bases, with 7 bases spanning the gap. Germline CDR1 NSQYPW, CDR2 LRSPGD (reference sequence). The DNA read from the CDR3 is TGCACCTGCAGTGCGCCCTCTAGTCAAAAC. Amino acid sequence: CTCSAPSSQN. The CDR3, in full, reads CTCSAPSSQNTLYF. Complete variable domain (other parts from reference TRBV1 and TRBJ2-4): VTLLEQNPRWRLVPRGQAVNLRCILKNSQYPWMSWYQQDLQKQLQWLFTLRSPGDKEVKSLPGADYLATRVTDTELRLQVANMSQGRTLYCTCSAPSSQNTLYFGAGTRLSVL.

Regarding this clone: Gene names refer to mouse genes. The read ends 4 residues early relative to the CDR3; the germline J gene fills the gap. This chain joins TRBV13-3 and TRBJ2-7, with 10 positions matching TRBD2. The CDR3 is 15 amino acids. Losses at the gene ends were 5 bases for V and 0 bases for J; bases not matched to a gene: 5. The germline V gene has CDR1 NNHDY and CDR2 SYVADS. The CDR3: CASSTRTGGSYEQYF. The part of the CDR3 DNA that was read is TGTGCCAGCAGCACTCGGACTGGGGGCTCCTAT.

Comment on this clone: Gene names are mouse gene names. The CDR3 end falls 4 residues outside the read, so it is completed with the germline J gene. The chain recombines TRBV13-3 with TRBJ2-4; the match to TRBD2 covers 9 bases. Germline CDR1 NNHDY, CDR2 SYVADS. This CDR3 region has 16 residues. Trimming took 4 bases from V and 0 from J; bases not matched to a gene: 6. The CDR3: CASSHRDWASQNTLYF. CDR3 bases read: TGTGCCAGCAGTCACCGGGACTGGGCTAGTCAAAAC.

This clone was observed a handful of times. Gene names refer to mouse genes. From the germline J gene comes the end of the CDR3, since the read stops 4 residues before it. The rearrangement joins TRBV1 to TRBJ2-7; 8 bases map to TRBD1. Trimming took 0 bases from V and 0 from J; bases not matched to a gene: 4. The CDR3 covers 16 residues. Germline CDR1 is NSQYPW and CDR2 is LRSPGD (reference sequence). CDR3 bases read: TGCACCTGCAGTGCAGATGAACAGGGGGACTCCTAT. Amino acids: CTCSADEQGDSY. The whole CDR3 region reads CTCSADEQGDSYEQYF.

This clone was recorded a few times. Gene names are mouse gene names. The read stops 4 residues short of the end of the CDR3; the missing end is completed from the germline J gene. Other DNA variants within this sample encode the same CDR3. V and J are TRBV13-3 and TRBJ2-3, with a possible D match to TRBD2 (5 bases). The germline CDR1 and CDR2 sequences are NNHDY and SYVADS. This CDR3 contains 15 residues. V was trimmed by 1 base and J by 0 bases, leaving 9 bases between them. The DNA read from the CDR3 is TGTGCCAGCAGTGATTTGTGGGGAAGTGCAGAA. Its protein is CASSDLWGSAE. The whole CDR3 protein is CASSDLWGSAETLYF.

This clone has only a few counts. Gene names and germline match the mouse. The read gets to within 4 residues of the CDR3 end, and the germline J gene fills in the rest. This chain links TRBV1 with TRBJ2-3; TRBD1 might be the D (6 bases). Germline V gene sequence: CDR1 NSQYPW, CDR2 LRSPGD (reference sequence). CDR3 length: 17 amino acids. V shed 3 bases and J shed 0 bases, with 16 bases lying between them. CDR3 DNA (partial): TGCACCTGCAGTGCCTGGGACAAATCTTCTAGTGCAGAA. This translates into CTCSAWDKSSSAE. The whole CDR3 sequence reads CTCSAWDKSSSAETLYF.

This clone was counted a few times. The gene names here belong to mouse. The read stops 4 residues short of the end of the CDR3; the missing end is completed from the germline J gene. V is TRBV13-1 and J is TRBJ2-3; TRBD2 is a possible D gene (7 bases). From germline, CDR1 is NSHNY and CDR2 SYGAGN. Trimming stripped 0 bases from V and 0 bases from J, with 17 bases between. This CDR3 region has 18 residues. The CDR3 sequence: CASSDARLGGLSAETLYF. The sequenced CDR3 bases are TGTGCCAGCAGTGATGCAAGGTTGGGGGGCCTTAGTGCAGAA.